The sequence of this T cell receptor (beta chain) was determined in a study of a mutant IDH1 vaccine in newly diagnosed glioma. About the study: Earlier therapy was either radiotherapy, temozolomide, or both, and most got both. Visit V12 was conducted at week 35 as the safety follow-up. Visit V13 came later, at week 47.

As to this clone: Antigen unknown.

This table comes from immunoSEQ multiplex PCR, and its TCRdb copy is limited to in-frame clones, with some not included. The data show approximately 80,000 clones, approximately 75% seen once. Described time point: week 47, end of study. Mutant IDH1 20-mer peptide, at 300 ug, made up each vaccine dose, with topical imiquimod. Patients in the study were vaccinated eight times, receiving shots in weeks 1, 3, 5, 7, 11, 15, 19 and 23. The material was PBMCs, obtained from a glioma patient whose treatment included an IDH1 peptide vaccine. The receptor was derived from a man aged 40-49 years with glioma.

CDR3 DNA: TGTGCCTGGGGCCCCTCCACAGATACGCAGTATTTT. It specifies CAWGPSTDTQYF. The J gene is TRBJ2-3, the V gene TRBV30; no clear D gene. From germline, CDR1 is GTSNPN and CDR2 SVGIG (reference sequence). Trimming removed 5 bases at V and 2 bases at J, with 8 bases between. This CDR3 has 12 residues.